This is a list of T cell receptor beta chains from one sample in a study of chemoradiotherapy in HPV16-positive cancers. The protocol was immunoSEQ multiplex PCR, while the TCRdb copy is restricted to in-frame clones and leaves out a portion. Of several thousand clones detected, around nine tenths appear once; the ten largest clones hold 14%. This sample comprised blood, obtained from a patient who underwent chemoradiotherapy. These receptor sequences come from a human donor with HPV-associated anogenital cancer. The CDR3 runs from the conserved cysteine through the conserved F or W. D genes are given only for firm matches. Where a row states a size, it is once, few, many or the class of an expanded clone; other rows omit it.

once	-	TRBV9	TRBJ2-7	CASSVAVGWSEQYF	TGTGCCAGCAGCGTTGCGGTCGGGTGGAGCGAGCAGTACTTC
-	-	TRBV10-2	TRBJ1-1	CASSEKGSTEAFF	TGCGCCAGCAGTGAGAAGGGGAGCACTGAAGCTTTCTTT
-	-	TRBV25-1	TRBJ1-6	CASSVYRENSPLHF	TGTGCCAGCAGTGTATACAGGGAGAATTCACCCCTCCACTTT
-	-	TRBV2	TRBJ2-1	CASSAGIREQFF	TGTGCCAGTTCCGCGGGGATTAGGGAGCAGTTCTTC
few	-	TRBV19	TRBJ1-3	CASSIGGALYGNTIYF	TGTGCCAGTAGTATCGGCGGGGCTTTGTATGGAAACACCATATATTTT
-	-	TRBV5-1	TRBJ2-7	CASSLDGRNYEQYF	TGCGCCAGCAGCTTGGATGGCAGAAACTACGAGCAGTACTTC
-	-	TRBV6-1	TRBJ2-1	CASSKTVDSYNEQFF	TGTGCCAGCAGTAAGACAGTCGATTCCTACAATGAGCAGTTCTTC
-	-	TRBV19	TRBJ1-1	CASQVRANTEAFF	TGTGCCAGCCAGGTCAGGGCTAACACTGAAGCTTTCTTT
once	-	TRBV14	TRBJ1-5	CASSQSAGSSNQPQHF	TGTGCCAGCAGCCAATCGGCAGGAAGTAGCAATCAGCCCCAGCATTTT
-	TRBD1	TRBV30	TRBJ2-7	CAWTPRQGRSYEQYF	TGTGCCTGGACCCCGAGACAGGGGAGGTCCTACGAGCAGTACTTC
-	-	TRBV13	TRBJ1-2	CASSRRAGRYGYTF	TGTGCCAGCAGCCGACGCGCGGGTCGGTATGGCTACACCTTC
-	-	TRBV28	TRBJ2-3	CASSFVAGWGDTQYF	TGTGCCAGCAGTTTTGTTGCAGGGTGGGGAGATACGCAGTATTTT
-	-	TRBV7-9	TRBJ2-1	CASSLSYNEQFF	TGTGCCAGCAGCTTGTCCTACAATGAGCAGTTCTTC
-	-	TRBV5-8	TRBJ1-6	CASSWGDSSYNSPLHF	TGTGCCAGCAGCTGGGGCGACAGCTCCTATAATTCACCCCTCCACTTT
-	-	TRBV6-6	TRBJ2-3	CASSSYTDTQYF	TGTGCCAGCAGTTCCTACACAGATACGCAGTATTTT
-	-	TRBV6-1	TRBJ1-5	CASSEAQGGNQPQHF	TGTGCCAGCAGTGAAGCACAGGGAGGGAATCAGCCCCAGCATTTT
-	-	TRBV12-5	TRBJ2-1	CASGLVLGRLGDRPYNEQFF	TGTGCTAGTGGTTTGGTACTGGGGCGACTCGGGGATAGACCCTACAATGAGCAGTTCTTC
-	TRBD1	TRBV5-6	TRBJ1-4	CASSSPGQGLELFF	TGTGCCAGCAGCTCTCCGGGACAGGGGTTGGAACTGTTTTTT
-	TRBD2	TRBV27	TRBJ2-3	CASSLDPVRLAGISTDTQYF	TGTGCCAGCAGTTTAGACCCGGTTAGACTAGCGGGTATCAGCACAGATACGCAGTATTTT
-	-	TRBV5-6	TRBJ2-5	CASSRGGAGQETQYF	TGTGCCAGCAGCCGGGGCGGGGCTGGCCAAGAGACCCAGTACTTC
-	TRBD2	TRBV4-2	TRBJ2-1	CASSQGGGSSEQFF	TGTGCCAGCAGCCAAGGGGGGGGTAGTAGTGAGCAGTTCTTC
few	TRBD1	TRBV19	TRBJ1-1	CASSADRGDTEAFF	TGTGCCAGTAGTGCTGACAGGGGGGACACTGAAGCTTTCTTT
-	-	TRBV11-2	TRBJ2-5	CASSLEGGYETQYF	TGTGCCAGCAGCTTAGAGGGGGGCTACGAGACCCAGTACTTC
-	-	TRBV9	TRBJ1-3	CASSSTPYGNTIYF	TGTGCCAGCAGCTCTACCCCATATGGAAACACCATATATTTT
-	-	TRBV29-1	TRBJ2-5	CSVGGGPETQYF	TGCAGCGTTGGAGGGGGGCCGGAGACCCAGTACTTC
-	-	TRBV6-5	TRBJ2-2	CASSPGYRELFF	TGTGCCAGCAGCCCGGGATATCGGGAGCTGTTTTTT
-	-	TRBV11-2	TRBJ1-1	CASSLEGLMNTEAFF	TGTGCCAGCAGCTTAGAGGGCCTGATGAACACTGAAGCTTTCTTT
-	TRBD1	TRBV13	TRBJ2-7	CASSPMGQLYEQYF	TGTGCCAGCAGCCCTATGGGACAGCTCTACGAGCAGTACTTC
-	TRBD2	TRBV15	TRBJ2-1	CATSRLRGGGESSDEQFF	TGTGCCACCAGCAGATTGCGAGGCGGGGGGGAATCTAGCGATGAGCAGTTCTTC
large	TRBD1	TRBV5-6	TRBJ2-3	CASSLAGGVTDTQYF	TGTGCCAGCAGCTTAGCAGGGGGAGTCACAGATACGCAGTATTTT
-	-	TRBV27	TRBJ2-2	CASSLTILPPGELFF	TGTGCCAGCAGTTTAACTATCTTGCCCCCCGGGGAGCTGTTTTTT
-	-	TRBV10-3	TRBJ1-2	CAISESPGNNYGYTF	TGTGCCATCAGTGAGTCGCCAGGGAATAACTATGGCTACACCTTC
-	-	TRBV7-8	TRBJ2-3	CASSLDNTDTQYF	TGTGCCAGCAGCTTAGATAACACAGATACGCAGTATTTT
once	-	TRBV2	TRBJ1-1	CASATIGDTEAFF	TGTGCCAGCGCGACCATTGGGGACACTGAAGCTTTCTTT
-	-	TRBV30	TRBJ1-1	CAWTKGGGSTEAFF	TGTGCCTGGACCAAAGGGGGGGGGTCGACTGAAGCTTTCTTT
-	-	TRBV18	TRBJ2-7	CASSLERGRSYEQYF	TGTGCCAGCTCCCTTGAGCGCGGACGCTCCTACGAGCAGTACTTC
-	-	TRBV7-2	TRBJ2-2	CASSLVGSSPGELFF	TGTGCCAGCAGCTTAGTAGGTAGCTCCCCCGGGGAGCTGTTTTTT
-	TRBD2	TRBV6-5	TRBJ2-1	CASSWTSGDHEQFF	TGTGCCAGCAGTTGGACTAGCGGTGACCATGAGCAGTTCTTC
few	-	TRBV29-1	TRBJ1-1	CSVVGSGVWTEAFF	TGCAGCGTCGTAGGCTCAGGGGTATGGACTGAAGCTTTCTTT
-	-	TRBV13	TRBJ1-4	CASSRSSGEKLFF	TGTGCCAGCAGCAGGTCCTCTGGGGAAAAACTGTTTTTT
-	-	TRBV6-1	TRBJ2-1	CATRGLRVEQFF	TGTGCCACCCGGGGTCTGAGGGTTGAGCAGTTCTTC
-	-	TRBV15	TRBJ2-3	CATSFQDTQYF	TGTGCCACCAGCTTCCAAGATACGCAGTATTTT
-	-	TRBV29-1	TRBJ1-1	CSGGGQQGNTEAFF	TGCAGCGGCGGTGGGCAACAGGGGAACACTGAAGCTTTCTTT
-	-	TRBV5-4	TRBJ1-2	CASSLQSNYGYTF	TGTGCCAGCAGCTTACAGAGTAACTATGGCTACACCTTC
-	TRBD2	TRBV10-1	TRBJ2-5	CASSASSGGQETQYF	TGCGCCAGCAGTGCCTCTAGCGGGGGCCAAGAGACCCAGTACTTC
few	TRBD2	TRBV7-9	TRBJ2-7	CASSPPERGDSYEQYF	TGTGCCAGCAGCCCCCCTGAACGGGGGGACTCCTACGAGCAGTACTTC
-	-	TRBV5-1	TRBJ2-3	CASSLEGSTIITDTQYF	TGCGCCAGCAGCTTGGAGGGGAGTACCATCATCACAGATACGCAGTATTTT
once	TRBD1	TRBV5-6	TRBJ1-4	CASSLGPGTGGEKLFF	TGTGCCAGCAGCTTGGGGCCCGGGACAGGGGGTGAAAAACTGTTTTTT
-	-	TRBV5-1	TRBJ2-5	CASSLDTETQYF	TGCGCCAGCAGCTTGGATACGGAGACCCAGTACTTC
-	-	TRBV7-2	TRBJ2-1	CASSLERPPSSYNEQFF	TGTGCCAGCAGCTTAGAGAGACCCCCGAGCTCCTACAATGAGCAGTTCTTC
few	-	TRBV30	TRBJ1-5	CAWQKGLQPQHF	TGTGCCTGGCAAAAGGGGCTGCAGCCCCAGCATTTT
-	-	TRBV5-4	TRBJ2-7	CASSPWDPYEQYF	TGTGCCAGCAGCCCCTGGGACCCCTACGAGCAGTACTTC
-	-	TRBV7-9	TRBJ2-2	CASSLDGTGELFF	TGTGCCAGCAGCTTAGACGGCACCGGGGAGCTGTTTTTT
-	-	TRBV5-1	TRBJ2-1	CASSLGGAHNNEQFF	TGCGCCAGCAGCTTGGGGGGGGCACATAACAATGAGCAGTTCTTC
-	-	TRBV9	TRBJ2-1	CASSTQVGNPGYNEQFF	TGTGCCAGCAGCACCCAAGTAGGGAACCCCGGGTACAATGAGCAGTTCTTC
-	TRBD2	TRBV5-1	TRBJ2-3	CASSKTSKTTDTQYF	TGCGCCAGCAGTAAGACTAGCAAGACCACAGATACGCAGTATTTT
-	-	TRBV4-1	TRBJ2-1	CASSLEVGVSYNEQFF	TGCGCCAGCAGCCTCGAGGTAGGGGTGTCCTACAATGAGCAGTTCTTC